These T cell receptor beta chains were read from a single sample in a study of blood T cell repertoires in COVID-19. The repertoire was sequenced with immunoSEQ multiplex PCR; TCRdb's copy has only in-frame clones and lacks some. The sample carries under 300,000 clones, approximately 82% recorded once. Sequencing used PBMCs or T cells enriched from blood (not recorded which). These receptors were collected from a man aged 35-49 years who had recovered from COVID-19. CDR3s include the opening cysteine and the closing phenylalanine or tryptophan. The D gene is left open where the match is weak. Clone size is given for some rows only: seen once, a few or many times, or a class if the clone is expanded.

D gene	V gene	J gene	clone size	CDR3 DNA	CDR3 protein
TRBD1	TRBV5-1	TRBJ2-7	few	TGCGCCAGCAGCTTGGCCGGGACAGGACCAGCCTACGAGCAGTACTTC	CASSLAGTGPAYEQYF
TRBD2	TRBV3-1/TRBV3-2	TRBJ2-2	once	TGTGCCAGCAGCCTCCCGAGGGGACTAAGCACCGGGGAGCTGTTTTTT	CASSLPRGLSTGELFF
.	TRBV7-9	TRBJ1-2	.	TGTGCCAGCAGCTTAGCCCTGGGCTACACCTTC	CASSLALGYTF
.	TRBV15	TRBJ2-3	.	TGTGCCACCAGCAGAGGAGACAGGGATACGCAGTATTTT	CATSRGDRDTQYF
.	TRBV5-4	TRBJ1-1	.	TGTGCCAGCAGCGGCCAATACACTGAAGCTTTCTTT	CASSGQYTEAFF
.	TRBV5-6	TRBJ1-2	.	TGTGCCAGCAGCTTGGTGGAGACAGGCCGCCGGGGCTACACCTTC	CASSLVETGRRGYTF
TRBD1	TRBV28	TRBJ2-7	.	TGTGCCAGCAGTGTCTGGAGGGGGACAGGGGGAGATGAGCAGTACTTC	CASSVWRGTGGDEQYF
.	TRBV6-5	TRBJ2-5	.	TGTGCCAGCAGGGGAGGGGGTCGGGCCGTGACCCAGTACTTC	CASRGGGRAVTQYF
.	TRBV11-1	TRBJ1-2	once	TGTGCCAGCAGCTTAGATGGTGTGGGCGATGGCTACACCTTC	CASSLDGVGDGYTF
.	TRBV14	TRBJ2-1	.	TGTGCCAGCAGCCAAAGACAGGACTCCTACAATGAGCAGTTCTTC	CASSQRQDSYNEQFF
TRBD2	TRBV11-2	TRBJ2-3	.	TGTGCCAGCGGTCTAGGGGGGGCGCGGGAGGGCCGCACAGATACGCAGTATTTT	CASGLGGAREGRTDTQYF
TRBD2	TRBV3-1/TRBV3-2	TRBJ2-7	few	TGTGCCAGCAGCCCGTCAGGCGGGAGAATTGTCTACGAGCAGTACTTC	CASSPSGGRIVYEQYF
TRBD2	TRBV7-3	TRBJ2-2	once	TGTGCCAGCAGCCGGACTAGCGCATACACCGGGGAGCTGTTTTTT	CASSRTSAYTGELFF
.	TRBV7-3	TRBJ2-3	.	TGTGCCAGCAGCTCAAGCGGGTGGGGCACAGATACGCAGTATTTT	CASSSSGWGTDTQYF
TRBD2	TRBV2	TRBJ2-5	.	TGTGCCAGCAGACGACTAGCGACTCCGTACCAAGAGACCCAGTACTTC	CASRRLATPYQETQYF
.	TRBV30	TRBJ2-3	few	TGTGCCTGGAGTGTTTCTAGCCCCGATACGCAGTATTTT	CAWSVSSPDTQYF
.	TRBV5-8	TRBJ2-3	.	TGTGCCAGCAGCTTGGGGGGGGACCTTACCTTCACAGATACGCAGTATTTT	CASSLGGDLTFTDTQYF
.	TRBV4-1	TRBJ2-6	few	TGCGCCAGCAGCCCCAGGGCCTCTGGGGCCAACGTCCTGACTTTC	CASSPRASGANVLTF
.	TRBV5-1	TRBJ2-3	.	TGCGCCAGCAGCCCTCGGGCGGGGGCCCTCACAGATACGCAGTATTTT	CASSPRAGALTDTQYF
TRBD1	TRBV3-1/TRBV3-2	TRBJ1-4	.	TGTGCCAGCAGCCACCATTCCGGGACAGGGGATGAAAAACTGTTTTTT	CASSHHSGTGDEKLFF
.	TRBV6-2/TRBV6-3	TRBJ1-1	.	TGTGCCAGCAGTTACGAATGGGGGGACACTGAAGCTTTCTTT	CASSYEWGDTEAFF
TRBD1	TRBV4-3	TRBJ2-1	medium-sized	TGCGCCAGCAGCACCCACAGGGGCAGAGTGAATGAGCAGTTCTTC	CASSTHRGRVNEQFF
.	TRBV24-1	TRBJ2-3	.	TGTGCCACCAGTGAGCTCAGGGGAGGGAGCACAGATACGCAGTATTTT	CATSELRGGSTDTQYF
.	TRBV11-2	TRBJ1-5	.	TGTGCCAGCAGCTCCGACAGAGATCAGCCCCAGCATTTT	CASSSDRDQPQHF
.	TRBV9	TRBJ1-5	.	TGTGCCAGCAGCCTCGAGGGGGATCAGCCCCAGCATTTT	CASSLEGDQPQHF
.	TRBV9	TRBJ2-1	.	TGTGCCAGCAGCTCCACCGGGACAAGTATTTACAATGAGCAGTTCTTC	CASSSTGTSIYNEQFF
TRBD2	TRBV7-3	TRBJ2-7	few	TGTGCCAGCAGCTTAACAGTTGATTATAGCGGGGGGGCCTTCTACGAGCAGTACTTC	CASSLTVDYSGGAFYEQYF
.	TRBV27	TRBJ1-2	few	TGTGCCAGTAGGCTTAATCAGGGAGGGTACTATGGCTACACCTTC	CASRLNQGGYYGYTF
.	TRBV6-1	TRBJ1-2	.	TGTGCCAGCAGTGAACAGGGGTATGGCTACACCTTC	CASSEQGYGYTF
.	TRBV9	TRBJ1-1	.	TGTGCCAGCAGCGGGGTCGGAGGAACTGAAGCTTTCTTT	CASSGVGGTEAFF
.	TRBV30	TRBJ2-1	.	TGTGCCTCCTACCGGTACAATGAGCAGTTCTTC	CASYRYNEQFF
TRBD2	TRBV24-1	TRBJ2-5	.	TGTGCCATTTCTAGCGGGAGCCAAGAGACCCAGTACTTC	CAISSGSQETQYF
TRBD1	TRBV7-6	TRBJ2-7	once	TGTGCCAGCAGCTTAGGAGAGGACAGGTACTATGAGCAGTACTTC	CASSLGEDRYYEQYF
TRBD1	TRBV5-1	TRBJ1-3	once	TGCGCCAGCAGCCCCGGGACAGGGGCGGGAAACACCATATATTTT	CASSPGTGAGNTIYF
TRBD1	TRBV24-1	TRBJ2-5	.	TGTGCCACCAGTGACCCCAAAGAAAGGGGGCAGGAGACCCAGTACTTC	CATSDPKERGQETQYF
.	TRBV4-3	TRBJ2-7	.	TGCGCCAGCAGCCTGGCGACGGGTCCATACGAGCAGTACTTC	CASSLATGPYEQYF
.	TRBV30	TRBJ1-2	few	TGTGCCTGGAGTGTAGACATCGAATCCTATGGCTACACCTTC	CAWSVDIESYGYTF
.	TRBV7-2	TRBJ1-6	.	TGTGCCAGCAGCTTAGCCGGCAGGCAGGCCCCAACCCTCCACTTT	CASSLAGRQAPTLHF
.	TRBV7-2	TRBJ2-7	.	TGTGCCAGCAGCTTAGGGTCAGGGCGATCCTACGAGCAGTACTTC	CASSLGSGRSYEQYF